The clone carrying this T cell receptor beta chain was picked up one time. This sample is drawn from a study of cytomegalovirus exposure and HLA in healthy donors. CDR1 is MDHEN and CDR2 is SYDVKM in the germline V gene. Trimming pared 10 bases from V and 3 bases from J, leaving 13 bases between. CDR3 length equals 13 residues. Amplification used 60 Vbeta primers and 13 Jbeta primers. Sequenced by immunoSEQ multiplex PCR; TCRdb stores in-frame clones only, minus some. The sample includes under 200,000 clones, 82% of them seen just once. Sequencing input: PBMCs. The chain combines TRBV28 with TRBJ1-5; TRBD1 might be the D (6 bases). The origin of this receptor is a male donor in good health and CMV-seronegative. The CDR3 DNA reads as TGTGCCACCGGGCGGGGGGCCAATCAGCCCCAGCATTTT. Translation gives CATGRGANQPQHF.